The 18 T cell receptor beta chains below were found in one sample sequenced in a study of technical replicates of blood from several donors. Produced via immunoSEQ multiplex PCR; TCRdb's table is partial and in-frame only. The sample records roughly 79,000 clones, roughly nine tenths being singletons. Source material: T cells isolated from PBMCs. These receptors were collected from a human donor in good health. Some clones in this sample may be carry-over from other donors' samples.

The rearrangement joins TRBV29-1 to TRBJ2-7; weak D call: TRBD2 (6 bases). V was pared by 4 bases and J by 2 bases, with 12 bases between. Per the germline V gene, CDR1 is SQVTM and CDR2 is ANQGSEA. This CDR3 spans 13 amino acids. CDR3: CSVVPGLTYEQYF. The CDR3 region has the DNA TGCAGCGTTGTACCGGGACTCACCTACGAGCAGTACTTC.

J is TRBJ1-5 and V is TRBV5-1, with no clear D. CDR1 and CDR2 from the germline V gene are SGHRS and YFSETQ. The V end lost 4 bases, the J end lost 0 bases, and 5 bases lay between the germline ends. The CDR3 is 13 amino acids. CDR3 coding DNA: TGCGCCAGCAGCCGCGATAGCAATCAGCCCCAGCATTTT. It specifies CASSRDSNQPQHF.

The CDR3 sequence: CSVETPLTSTSTDTQYF. CDR3 in DNA: TGCAGCGTTGAAACTCCGTTGACTAGTACAAGCACAGATACGCAGTATTTT. V is TRBV29-1 and J is TRBJ2-3, with a weak D call TRBD2 (6 bases). CDR1 and CDR2 from the germline V gene are SQVTM and ANQGSEA. The CDR3 length is 17 residues. Trimming left V 2 bases short and J 0 bases short, with 18 bases between.

The V and J genes are TRBV4-1 and TRBJ1-5; 9 nucleotides match TRBD1. Trimming took 1 base from V and 6 from J; bases not matched to a gene: 1. The CDR3 sequence is 14 residues long. Looked up from germline, CDR1 is MGHRA and CDR2 is YSYEKL. Here the CDR3 DNA reads TGCGCCAGCAGCCAAGGACAGGGGGGTCAGCCCCAGCATTTT. Its translation is CASSQGQGGQPQHF.

V usage is TRBV30 and J usage is TRBJ1-2; D gene ambiguous. Trimming pared 8 bases from V and 8 bases from J, leaving 15 bases between. CDR3 length: 11 amino acids. Germline V lookup: CDR1 GTSNPN, CDR2 SVGIG (reference sequence). Written as DNA, the CDR3 is TGTGCCCGGGTGAGCCGGTCGGGCTACACCTTC. This translates into CARVSRSGYTF.

This chain connects TRBV2 to TRBJ2-1; TRBD1 is a possible D gene (6 bases). The CDR3 sequence is 15 residues long. The V end was cut by 3 bases, the J end by 4 bases, with 13 bases between. The germline CDR1 and CDR2 sequences are SNHLY and FYNNEI. This CDR3 reads CASSEVRQGYNEQFF. The CDR3 DNA is TGTGCCAGCAGTGAGGTTCGGCAGGGGTACAATGAGCAGTTCTTC.

The genes are TRBV28 and TRBJ2-7; the match to TRBD2 covers 12 bases. The CDR3 contains 16 residues. Germline CDR1 and CDR2: MDHEN and SYDVKM. With V trimmed by 6 bases and J by 3 bases, 9 bases remained unmatched. The CDR3 spells CASRPQTSGRIYEQYF. In DNA form, the CDR3 reads TGTGCCAGCAGACCACAAACTAGCGGGAGGATCTACGAGCAGTACTTC.

The chain links TRBV4-2 to TRBJ2-7, with 11 bases fitting TRBD2. The germline V gene has CDR1 LGHNA and CDR2 YNFKEQ. The V and J ends lost 4 bases and 6 bases, in that order; junction bases with no gene match: 14. The CDR3 has 17 residues. The CDR3 sequence: CASSLTGTSGNEAEQYF. The CDR3 DNA is TGTGCCAGCAGCCTGACTGGGACTAGCGGAAATGAGGCCGAGCAGTACTTC.

The chain uses TRBV19 and TRBJ2-2, with TRBD2 matching 9 bases. The CDR3 has 18 residues. Per germline, CDR1 LNHDA and CDR2 SQIVND (reference sequence). The junction had 15 bases not matched to a gene; V was cut back by 5 bases and J by 5 bases. This chain's CDR3 is CASSVAGGPLVLTGELFF. CDR3 sequence (DNA): TGTGCCAGTAGTGTGGCGGGAGGGCCCCTAGTGTTGACCGGGGAGCTGTTTTTT.

This sequence joins TRBV30 and TRBJ1-1; 9 positions match TRBD1. The junction had 5 bases not matched to a gene; V was cut back by 3 bases and J by 3 bases. This CDR3 is 14 amino acids long. Per the germline V gene, CDR1 is GTSNPN and CDR2 is SVGIG (reference sequence). The CDR3 DNA reads TGTGCCTGGAGCGATTGGACAGGGGACACTGAAGCTTTCTTT. This sequence encodes CAWSDWTGDTEAFF. The whole variable domain, remainder taken from reference TRBV30 and TRBJ1-1, is SQTIHQWPATLVQPVGSPLSLECTVEGTSNPNLYWYRQAAGRGLQLLFYSVGIGQISSEVPQNLSASRPQDRQFILSSKKLLLSDSGFYLCAWSDWTGDTEAFFGQGTRLTVV.

The rearrangement links TRBV2 to TRBJ2-2, with 10 bases that match TRBD2. Trimming took 4 bases from V and 3 from J; bases not matched to a gene: 20. Germline V lookup: CDR1 SNHLY, CDR2 FYNNEI. The CDR3 has 21 amino acids. CDR3 sequence (DNA): TGTGCCAGCAGTGGATTTCCGCTAGCGGGGGCCGGGGCGGGTTACACCGGGGAGCTGTTTTTT. Residues: CASSGFPLAGAGAGYTGELFF.

The chain uses TRBV19 and TRBJ1-2; TRBD1 matches at 8 bases. This CDR3 spans 15 amino acids. V was clipped by 2 bases and J by 2 bases; unmatched bases: 4. Germline V gene lookup returns CDR1 LNHDA and CDR2 SQIVND (reference sequence). CDR3 amino acids: CASSILGQGNYGYTF. CDR3 nucleotide sequence: TGTGCCAGTAGTATATTAGGACAGGGAAACTATGGCTACACCTTC.

CDR3 DNA sequence: TGTGCCAGTAGTATCCCGCCTCAGGGGGGTCAGCCCCAGCATTTT. Translating gives CASSIPPQGGQPQHF. This chain links TRBV19 with TRBJ1-5; TRBD1 aligns across 7 bases. The CDR3 contains 15 residues. Germline CDR1 and CDR2: LNHDA and SQIVND (reference sequence). J was trimmed by 6 bases and V by 3 bases; bases with no gene match: 8.

This chain uses TRBV5-4 with TRBJ2-1; 8 bases map to TRBD1. The germline CDR1 and CDR2 sequences are SGHNT and YYREEE (reference sequence). The CDR3 is 17 amino acids. Trimming cost V 4 bases and J 7 bases; bases outside gene matches: 16. The CDR3 nucleotides are TGTGCCAGCAGCCGAGGGACAGGCGAAATCCGAGGTAATGAGCAGTTCTTC. Its translation: CASSRGTGEIRGNEQFF.

This chain joins TRBV4-1 and TRBJ2-4; D is possibly TRBD2 (5 bases). The germline V and J ends were trimmed by 2 bases and 0 bases, with 14 bases remaining between them. Germline-derived CDR1 and CDR2 are MGHRA and YSYEKL. The CDR3 has 17 amino acids. As DNA, the CDR3 is TGCGCCAGCAGCCAATCGTACGGGGTGGTAGCCAAAAACATTCAGTACTTC. Protein: CASSQSYGVVAKNIQYF.

The J gene is TRBJ1-2, the V gene TRBV9; D call uncertain. Trimming removed 0 bases at V and 6 bases at J, with 18 bases between. CDR3 length equals 16 residues. The germline gives CDR1 SGDLS, CDR2 YYNGEE. In nucleotides, the CDR3 is TGTGCCAGCAGCGTAGCTTGGGAGACTGGGTTCAATGGCTACACCTTC. Amino acid sequence: CASSVAWETGFNGYTF.

The chain combines TRBV19 with TRBJ1-3; 7 bases align to TRBD1. V gave up 4 bases and J gave up 11 bases; unmatched junction bases: 17. Per the germline V gene, CDR1 is LNHDA and CDR2 is SQIVND (reference sequence). This CDR3 has 16 amino acids. CDR3 coding DNA: TGTGCCAGTAGTAAGTCTCCCGTGACAGGGACATTTGCCATATATTTT. It codes for CASSKSPVTGTFAIYF. The full variable domain, with the rest looked up from reference TRBV19 and TRBJ1-3, is DGGITQSPKYLFRKEGQNVTLSCEQNLNHDAMYWYRQDPGQGLRLIYYSQIVNDFQKGDIAEGYSVSREKKESFPLTVTSAQKNPTAFYLCASSKSPVTGTFAIYFGEGSWLTVV.

The chain is built from TRBV11-2 and TRBJ2-3; 9 bases fit TRBD1. The length of the CDR3 is 16 residues. Germline V lookup: CDR1 SGHAT, CDR2 FQNNGV. V gave up 5 bases and J gave up 2 bases; unmatched junction bases: 8. The CDR3 region has the DNA TGTGCCAGCAGCCTAATGGACAGGGGATACACAGATACGCAGTATTTT. It translates to CASSLMDRGYTDTQYF.